This T cell receptor beta chain was documented in a study of vaccination and CD4 T cells after COVID-19. Turning to this clonotype: Its specificity is not known.

V dropped 5 bases and J dropped 1 base, with 15 bases sitting between them. The CDR3 totals 15 residues. The germline V gene encodes CDR1 MNHEY and CDR2 SMNVEV (reference sequence). Sequencing of DNA taken from cultured CD4+ T cells relied on the Oncomine TCR Beta short-read assay. Genomic DNA extraction was carried out from cultured CD4+ T cells. One entry per CDR3 protein, called by TCRdb with MiXCR from the PCR reads. The table lists thousands of distinct CDR3 sequences, 35% of them singletons. Regarding the study as a whole: The great majority, 304 of 307 vaccine-specific clones, proved spike mono-reactive in convalescent patients.

As for treatment: 10-day PBMC culture with coronavirus spike peptide pools or control peptides (ViraFEST assay). During the years 2011-2018, before the COVID-19 pandemic, the unexposed donor's CD4+ T cells were collected. Once peptide pools had expanded antigen-specific T cells, ViraFEST sequenced TCRs. Peptide pools at around 9.9 ug/ml stimulated around 2 million PBMCs per well with roughly 10 IU/ml IL-2. The sequence came from a human donor in good health. The specimen sequenced was CD4+ T cells from blood, cultured in vitro. V is TRBV27 and J is TRBJ2-7; D tentatively reads TRBD1 or TRBD2 (5 bases each). CDR3 DNA: TGTGCCAGCAGTAGTCCGGGAACAGGATCCTACGAGCAGTACTTC. This gives the protein CASSSPGTGSYEQYF.